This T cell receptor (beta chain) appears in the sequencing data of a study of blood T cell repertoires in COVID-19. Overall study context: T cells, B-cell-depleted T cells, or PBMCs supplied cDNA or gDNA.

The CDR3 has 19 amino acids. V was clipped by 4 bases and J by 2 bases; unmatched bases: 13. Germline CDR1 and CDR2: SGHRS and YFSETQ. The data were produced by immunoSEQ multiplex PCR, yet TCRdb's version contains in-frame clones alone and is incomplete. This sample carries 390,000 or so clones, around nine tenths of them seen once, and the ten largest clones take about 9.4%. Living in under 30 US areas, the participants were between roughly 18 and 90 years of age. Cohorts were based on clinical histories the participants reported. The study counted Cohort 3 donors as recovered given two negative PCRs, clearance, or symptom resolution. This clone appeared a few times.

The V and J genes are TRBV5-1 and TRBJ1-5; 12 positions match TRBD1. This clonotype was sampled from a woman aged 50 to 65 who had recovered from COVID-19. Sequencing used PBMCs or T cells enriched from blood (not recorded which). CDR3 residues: CASSGDRGRAGEGNQPQHF. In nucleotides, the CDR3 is TGCGCCAGCAGCGGGGACAGGGGGCGCGCCGGGGAGGGCAATCAGCCCCAGCATTTT.